One sample yielded the 25 T cell receptor beta chains listed below, sequenced in a study of beta chain features in type 1 diabetes. Expressed TCRB transcripts were sequenced because the entire RNA isolate underwent reverse transcription. Sequencing used immunoSEQ multiplex PCR; TCRdb keeps in-frame clones, though not all of them. The table records around 150,000 clones, roughly 7.2% of them present only once. Specimen: central memory CD4+ T cells from blood. The source is a woman under 40 in good health.

This clone appeared many times. This sequence joins TRBV25-1 and TRBJ2-2, with TRBD2 identical over 9 bases. Trimming took 11 bases from V and 4 from J; bases not matched to a gene: 14. The CDR3 is 16 amino acids. Germline V lookup: CDR1 MGHDK, CDR2 SYGVNS. The CDR3 loop is CALVGDLREGTGELFF. The CDR3, as DNA: TGTGCCCTAGTGGGGGATTTGCGGGAGGGCACCGGGGAGCTGTTTTTT. Together with reference TRBV25-1 and TRBJ2-2, the CDR3 gives the full variable domain: EADIYQTPRYLVIGTGKKITLECSQTMGHDKMYWYQQDPGMELHLIHYSYGVNSTEKGDLSSESTVSRIRTEHFPLTLESARPSHTSQYLCALVGDLREGTGELFFGEGSRLTVL.

This clone was detected only a few times. The chain employs TRBV6-1 and TRBJ1-5, with unresolved D. The CDR3 is made up of 12 amino acids. Germline V CDR1 and CDR2: MNHNS, SASEGT. V lost 6 bases, J lost 6 bases, and 9 bases lay in between. This CDR3 reads CASRRETQPQHF. In nucleotides, the CDR3 is TGTGCCAGCAGGAGGGAGACTCAGCCCCAGCATTTT.

This clone has only a few counts. The gene calls are TRBV16 and TRBJ2-7, with a tentative D call TRBD1 (5 bases). The CDR3 covers 12 residues. V gave up 4 bases and J gave up 4 bases, with 8 bases separating them. CDR1 and CDR2 (germline): KGHSY, FQNENV. The chain's CDR3 is CASSPQGYEQYF. The CDR3 nucleotides are TGTGCCAGCAGCCCCCAGGGTTACGAGCAGTACTTC. Looking up the rest from reference TRBV16 and TRBJ2-7 gives the full variable domain: GEEVAQTPKHLVRGEGQKAKLYCAPIKGHSYVFWYQQVLKNEFKFLISFQNENVFDETGMPKERFSAKCLPNSPCSLEIQATKLEDSAVYFCASSPQGYEQYFGPGTRLTVT.

This clone was seen only a few times. The chain is built from TRBV19 and TRBJ2-5, with 7 bases matching TRBD1. The V and J ends lost 8 bases and 2 bases, in that order; junction bases with no gene match: 5. The CDR3 sequence is 13 residues long. Per the germline V gene, CDR1 is LNHDA and CDR2 is SQIVND (reference sequence). CDR3 DNA sequence: TGTGCCAGTTCAACACAGGGGCAAGAGACCCAGTACTTC. Translation gives CASSTQGQETQYF.

This clone was observed a handful of times. The chain couples TRBV7-8 to TRBJ1-1, with no clear D. With 1 base removed from V and 0 bases from J, the gap between germline ends came to 12 bases. Germline V lookup: CDR1 SGHVS, CDR2 FQNEAQ. The length of the CDR3 is 16 residues. In nucleotides, the CDR3 is TGTGCCAGCAGCTTAGTGGGCGGCGGGGTGAACACTGAAGCTTTCTTT. This translates into CASSLVGGGVNTEAFF.

This clone has more than one count but fewer than ten. The V and J genes are TRBV18 and TRBJ1-4; 8 bases match TRBD1. The CDR3 is 13 amino acids. Germline trimming cut 6 bases from V and 6 bases from J; bases unmatched to any gene: 3. The germline V gene encodes CDR1 KGHSH and CDR2 LQKENI. CDR3 in amino acids: CASSTDRDEKLFF. The CDR3 DNA is TGTGCCAGCTCGACGGACAGGGATGAAAAACTGTTTTTT. Full variable domain (rest looked up from reference TRBV18 and TRBJ1-4): NAGVMQNPRHLVRRRGQEARLRCSPMKGHSHVYWYRQLPEEGLKFMVYLQKENIIDESGMPKERFSAEFPKEGPSILRIQQVVRGDSAAYFCASSTDRDEKLFFGSGTQLSVL.

The rearrangement uses TRBV4-3 and TRBJ1-4; the D gene is possibly TRBD1 (6 bases). Germline-derived CDR1 and CDR2 are LGHNA and YSLEER. The CDR3 sequence is 21 residues long. Deletions cut 2 bases from V and 0 bases from J, with 25 bases between. Written as DNA, the CDR3 is TGCGCCAGCAGCCAATTGGGGCCGGGACAAGGCGACGGGGCAACTAATGAAAAACTGTTTTTT. It specifies CASSQLGPGQGDGATNEKLFF.

The J gene is TRBJ2-5, the V gene TRBV7-9; D is perhaps TRBD1 (5 bases). Trimming took 1 base from V and 5 from J, leaving 14 bases between them. The germline V gene has CDR1 SEHNR and CDR2 FQNEAQ (reference sequence). CDR3 size: 15 residues. This CDR3 is CASSLGRVKEETQYF. The CDR3 DNA sequence: TGTGCCAGCAGCTTAGGCAGGGTAAAGGAGGAGACCCAGTACTTC. The variable domain in full, completed from reference TRBV7-9 and TRBJ2-5, reads DTGVSQNPRHKITKRGQNVTFRCDPISEHNRLYWYRQTLGQGPEFLTYFQNEAQLEKSRLLSDRFSAERPKGSFSTLEIQRTEQGDSAMYLCASSLGRVKEETQYFGPGTRLLVL.

The chain combines TRBV18 with TRBJ1-1; D not certain. Trimming shortened V by 6 bases and J by 5 bases, and 13 bases separated the two germline ends. The CDR3 totals 13 residues. Germline-derived CDR1 and CDR2 are KGHSH and LQKENI. CDR3 sequence (DNA): TGTGCCAGCTCGGAGGGAAGTGAGACTGAAGCTTTCTTT. It yields the protein CASSEGSETEAFF.

In its sample, this clone was seen a few times. This chain uses TRBV2 with TRBJ1-2; the D gene is possibly TRBD1 (6 bases). CDR1 is SNHLY, CDR2 FYNNEI, per germline. Trimming stripped 3 bases from V and 8 bases from J, with 19 bases between. The CDR3 consists of 15 residues. This CDR3 is CASSDRGGSMDGYTF. The CDR3 bases are TGTGCCAGCAGTGATCGGGGGGGCTCTATGGACGGCTACACCTTC.

The chain carries TRBV7-9 and TRBJ2-7, with D maybe TRBD1 (5 bases). V was clipped by 7 bases and J by 2 bases, with 6 bases between them. The CDR3 length is 11 residues. The germline gives CDR1 SEHNR, CDR2 FQNEAQ (reference sequence). DNA for the CDR3: TGTGCCAGCACGGACACCTACGAGCAGTACTTC. It yields the protein CASTDTYEQYF.

In its sample, this clone was seen a few times. V and J are TRBV29-1 and TRBJ2-1, with D perhaps matching TRBD2 (5 bases). The CDR3 contains 12 residues. Looked up from germline, CDR1 is SQVTM and CDR2 is ANQGSEA. The V end was cut by 8 bases, the J end by 8 bases, with 16 bases between. CDR3 nucleotides: TGCAGCCTGGCAATCGGGGTGGATGAGCAGTTCTTC. As protein: CSLAIGVDEQFF.

The chain uses TRBV7-2 and TRBJ2-7; 10 nucleotides match TRBD1. This CDR3 has 15 amino acids. With V trimmed by 4 bases and J by 1 base, 4 bases remained unmatched. CDR1 is SGHTA, CDR2 FQGNSA, per germline. The CDR3 here is CASSSPGQGSYEQYF. The CDR3, as DNA: TGTGCCAGCAGCTCTCCGGGACAGGGGTCCTACGAGCAGTACTTC. Full variable domain (remainder filled in from reference TRBV7-2 and TRBJ2-7): GAGVSQSPSNKVTEKGKDVELRCDPISGHTALYWYRQSLGQGLEFLIYFQGNSAPDKSGLPSDRFSAERTGGSVSTLTIQRTQQEDSAVYLCASSSPGQGSYEQYFGPGTRLTVT.

The chain carries TRBV6-5 and TRBJ2-7; D gene uncertain. V was clipped by 0 bases and J by 7 bases, with 16 bases between them. CDR3 length equals 15 residues. Germline CDR1 reads MNHEY; CDR2 reads SVGAGI. CDR3 region: CASSYSNPGSGEQYF. The CDR3 nucleotides are TGTGCCAGCAGTTACTCGAATCCAGGCTCTGGGGAGCAGTACTTC.

The chain recombines TRBV4-2 with TRBJ2-1, with a tentative D call TRBD2 (5 bases). V lost 1 base and J 6 bases, leaving 13 bases between the germline ends. This CDR3 spans 15 amino acids. Germline V CDR1 and CDR2: LGHNA, YNFKEQ. DNA for the CDR3: TGTGCCAGCAGCCAAGCCGCAGCTAGCTTCAATGAGCAGTTCTTC. Protein product: CASSQAAASFNEQFF.

This chain joins TRBV4-3 and TRBJ1-3, with unresolved D. In germline, CDR1 is LGHNA, CDR2 YSLEER. This CDR3 contains 13 residues. V was pared by 0 bases and J by 4 bases, with 4 bases between. CDR3 residues: CASSQDIGNTIYF. Written as DNA, the CDR3 is TGCGCCAGCAGCCAAGATATAGGAAACACCATATATTTT.

The chain carries TRBV5-1 and TRBJ2-6; a weak D match, TRBD1 (6 bases). The CDR3 length is 19 residues. CDR1 is SGHRS and CDR2 is YFSETQ in the germline V gene. Trimming stripped 1 base from V and 0 bases from J, with 17 bases between. The CDR3 DNA sequence: TGCGCCAGCAGCTTGACCAGGGGCAGCGGATTCTCTGGGGCCAACGTCCTGACTTTC. It codes for CASSLTRGSGFSGANVLTF.

This sequence joins TRBV19 and TRBJ2-1; TRBD2 is a possible D gene (6 bases). Germline values: CDR1 LNHDA, CDR2 SQIVND (reference sequence). This CDR3 spans 14 amino acids. Trimming took 9 bases from V and 10 from J, leaving 22 bases between them. The chain's CDR3 is CASPDPGRPWEQFF. As DNA, the CDR3 is TGTGCCAGCCCTGACCCCGGGAGACCTTGGGAGCAGTTCTTC. Using reference TRBV19 and TRBJ2-1 for the parts outside the CDR3, the full variable domain is DGGITQSPKYLFRKEGQNVTLSCEQNLNHDAMYWYRQDPGQGLRLIYYSQIVNDFQKGDIAEGYSVSREKKESFPLTVTSAQKNPTAFYLCASPDPGRPWEQFFGPGTRLTVL.

This clone was found a few times. The chain has TRBV27 and TRBJ1-1, with a weak D call TRBD1 (5 bases). V was clipped by 4 bases and J by 5 bases, with 11 bases between them. The CDR3 is 13 amino acids. Germline V gene data show CDR1 as MNHEY and CDR2 as SMNVEV (reference sequence). In nucleotides, the CDR3 is TGTGCCAGCAGTTCTCAGGGTCGAACTGAAGCTTTCTTT. It specifies CASSSQGRTEAFF.

This clone appeared a few times. This sequence joins TRBV5-1 and TRBJ2-1; 7 bases are shared with TRBD2. The CDR3 sequence is 15 residues long. V lost 4 bases to trimming and J lost 3 bases; unmatched junction nucleotides: 7. Germline lookup yields CDR1 SGHRS and CDR2 YFSETQ. The CDR3, as DNA: TGCGCCAGCAGCCCTAGCGGAGGCAGCTACAATGAGCAGTTCTTC. The encoded protein is CASSPSGGSYNEQFF.

This clone has only a few counts. The chain combines TRBV15 with TRBJ1-1; 8 nucleotides align to TRBD1. The V segment lost 0 bases and the J segment 8 bases; nucleotides outside the gene matches: 5. CDR1 is LNHNV and CDR2 is YYDKDF in the germline V gene (reference sequence). This CDR3 spans 14 amino acids. CDR3 region: CATSRDAGGAEAFF. The CDR3 nucleotides are TGTGCCACCAGCAGAGATGCAGGGGGCGCGGAAGCTTTCTTT.

This clone was counted between two and nine times. The chain carries TRBV6-6 and TRBJ2-1; 9 nucleotides match TRBD1. Germline V gene lookup returns CDR1 MNHNY and CDR2 SVGAGI (reference sequence). V trimming: 5 bases; J trimming: 10 bases; junction bases outside the gene matches: 12. The CDR3 extends over 15 amino acids. CDR3 region: CASSQTQGASFEQFF. The CDR3 nucleotides read TGTGCCAGCAGTCAAACACAGGGGGCTTCGTTCGAGCAGTTCTTC.

This clone has just a few counts. The genes are TRBV7-2 and TRBJ2-7; the match to TRBD1 covers 9 bases. The germline V gene has CDR1 SGHTA and CDR2 FQGNSA. Unmatched junction bases numbered 5, after V lost 1 base and J lost 7 bases. The CDR3 is 14 residues long. Here the CDR3 reads CASSLDRGRGEQYF. The CDR3 coding sequence is TGTGCCAGCAGCTTAGACAGGGGGCGGGGGGAGCAGTACTTC.

This clone was counted a few times. This chain joins TRBV28 and TRBJ1-5, with D perhaps TRBD1 (5 bases). Germline V gene lookup returns CDR1 MDHEN and CDR2 SYDVKM. This CDR3 is built from 14 residues. V shed 3 bases and J shed 5 bases, with 11 bases lying between them. Here the CDR3 reads CASSFTREDQPQHF. CDR3 DNA: TGTGCCAGCAGTTTTACCAGGGAGGATCAGCCCCAGCATTTT.

J is TRBJ2-1 and V is TRBV6-1, with 11 bases aligning to TRBD1. Germline CDR1 MNHNS, CDR2 SASEGT. V shed 4 bases and J 10 bases; nucleotides not matched to a gene: 3. The CDR3 length is 13 residues. This CDR3 is CASSGTGGGEQFF. Written as DNA, the CDR3 is TGTGCCAGCAGTGGGACAGGGGGCGGGGAGCAGTTCTTC.